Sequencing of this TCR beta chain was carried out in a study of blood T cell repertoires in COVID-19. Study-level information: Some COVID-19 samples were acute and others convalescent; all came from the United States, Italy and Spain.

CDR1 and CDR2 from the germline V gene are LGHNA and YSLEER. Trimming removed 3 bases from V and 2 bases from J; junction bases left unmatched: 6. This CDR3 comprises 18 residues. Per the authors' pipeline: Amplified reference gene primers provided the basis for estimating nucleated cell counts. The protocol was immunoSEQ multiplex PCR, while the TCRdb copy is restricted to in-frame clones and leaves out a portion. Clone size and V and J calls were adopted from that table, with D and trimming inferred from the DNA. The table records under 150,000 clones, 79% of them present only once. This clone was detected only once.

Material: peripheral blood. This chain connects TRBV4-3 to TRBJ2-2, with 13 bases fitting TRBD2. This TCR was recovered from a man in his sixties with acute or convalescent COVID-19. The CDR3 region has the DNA TGCGCCAGCAGCCAGTCAAGGACTAGCGGGGGAAACACCGGGGAGCTGTTTTTT. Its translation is CASSQSRTSGGNTGELFF.